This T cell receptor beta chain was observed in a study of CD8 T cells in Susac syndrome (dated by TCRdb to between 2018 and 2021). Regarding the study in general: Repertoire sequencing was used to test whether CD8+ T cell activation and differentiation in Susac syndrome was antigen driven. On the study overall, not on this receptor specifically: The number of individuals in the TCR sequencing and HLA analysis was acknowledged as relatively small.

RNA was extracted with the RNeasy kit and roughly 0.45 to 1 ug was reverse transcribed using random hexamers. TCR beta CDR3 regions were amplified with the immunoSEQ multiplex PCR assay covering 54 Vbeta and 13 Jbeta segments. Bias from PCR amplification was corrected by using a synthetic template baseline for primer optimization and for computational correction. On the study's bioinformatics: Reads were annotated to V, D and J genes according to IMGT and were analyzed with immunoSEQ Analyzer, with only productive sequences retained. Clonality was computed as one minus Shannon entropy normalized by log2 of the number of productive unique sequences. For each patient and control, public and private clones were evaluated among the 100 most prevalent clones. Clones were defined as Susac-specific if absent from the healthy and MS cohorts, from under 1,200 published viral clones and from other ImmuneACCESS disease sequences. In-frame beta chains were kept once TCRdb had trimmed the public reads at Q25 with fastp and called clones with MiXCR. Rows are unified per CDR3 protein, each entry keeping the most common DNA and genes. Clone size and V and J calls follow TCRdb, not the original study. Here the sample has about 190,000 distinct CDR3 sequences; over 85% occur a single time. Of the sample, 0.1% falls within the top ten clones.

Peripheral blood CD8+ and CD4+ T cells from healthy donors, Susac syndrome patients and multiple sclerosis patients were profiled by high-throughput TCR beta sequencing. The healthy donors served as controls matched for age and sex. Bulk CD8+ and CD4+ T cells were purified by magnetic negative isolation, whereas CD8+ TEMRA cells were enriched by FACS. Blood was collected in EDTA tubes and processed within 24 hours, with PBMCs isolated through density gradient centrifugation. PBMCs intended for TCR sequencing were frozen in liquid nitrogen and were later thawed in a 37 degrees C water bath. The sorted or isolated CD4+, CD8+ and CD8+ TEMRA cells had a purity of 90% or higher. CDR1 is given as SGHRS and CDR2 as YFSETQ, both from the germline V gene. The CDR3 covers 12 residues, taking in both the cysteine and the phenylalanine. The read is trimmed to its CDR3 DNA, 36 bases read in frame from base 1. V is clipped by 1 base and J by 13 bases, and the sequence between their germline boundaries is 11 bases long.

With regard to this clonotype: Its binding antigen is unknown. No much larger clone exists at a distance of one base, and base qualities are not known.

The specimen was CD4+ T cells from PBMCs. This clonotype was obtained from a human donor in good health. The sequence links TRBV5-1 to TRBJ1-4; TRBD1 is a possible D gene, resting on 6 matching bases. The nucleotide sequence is TGCGCCAGCAGCTTGTTGGGGGGGCGACTGTTTTTT. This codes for CASSLLGGRLFF.